The present entry profiles one TCR beta chain with its context. The data are from a study of T cell changes during pregnancy in multiple sclerosis. Sequenced by immunoSEQ multiplex PCR; TCRdb stores in-frame clones only, minus some. The sample consists of approximately 41,000 clones, roughly 93% of them appearing once. The CDR3 spans 12 residues. Per the germline V gene, CDR1 is SGHDN and CDR2 is FVKESK. The germline V and J ends were trimmed by 4 bases and 4 bases, with 5 bases remaining between them. This specimen consisted of CD8+ T cells from peripheral blood mononuclear cells, obtained in the third trimester of pregnancy. The clonotype comes from a female donor with multiple sclerosis, enrolled in a pregnancy study. V is TRBV14 and J is TRBJ2-1; D is unresolved. The CDR3 DNA sequence: TGTGCCAGCAGCCCCTATTACAATGAGCAGTTCTTC. This sequence encodes CASSPYYNEQFF.